This TCR beta chain originates from a study of blood T cell repertoires in COVID-19. Study-wide context: T cells, B-cell-depleted T cells, or PBMCs provided the cDNA or gDNA that served as material.

Clones were sequenced by immunoSEQ multiplex PCR, and TCRdb holds only the in-frame ones, with some missing. Of approximately 270,000 clones in the sample, about 80% were seen once. The specimen was peripheral blood. The sequence was collected from a man at least 80 years old with acute or convalescent COVID-19.

The CDR3 loop is CASSLVQTNTGELFF. DNA of the CDR3: TGCGCCAGCAGCTTGGTGCAGACGAACACCGGGGAGCTGTTTTTT. The J gene is TRBJ2-2, the V gene TRBV5-1, with D uncertain. The V end lost 0 bases, the J end lost 0 bases, and 6 bases lay between the germline ends. From germline, CDR1 is SGHRS and CDR2 YFSETQ. This CDR3 has 15 amino acids.